The T cell receptor beta chain described here comes from a study of control samples from healthy donors and cancer patients. Only in-frame clones appear in the TCRdb table, and some are missing; sequencing was by immunoSEQ multiplex PCR. The sample holds about 71,000 clones, roughly 86% seen once. The junction had 9 bases not matched to a gene; V was cut back by 5 bases and J by 0 bases. The CDR3 runs 17 residues. The V gene's germline CDR1 is SGHNT and CDR2 YENEEA. The chain couples TRBV11-3 to TRBJ1-3, with 8 bases lining up with TRBD1. The TCR sequence derives from a man aged 55 to 70 with lung cancer. Specimen: PBMCs. The CDR3 nucleotides read TGTGCCAGCAGCGCAAGGGGACAGGCGGTCTCTGGAAACACCATATATTTT. This encodes CASSARGQAVSGNTIYF.